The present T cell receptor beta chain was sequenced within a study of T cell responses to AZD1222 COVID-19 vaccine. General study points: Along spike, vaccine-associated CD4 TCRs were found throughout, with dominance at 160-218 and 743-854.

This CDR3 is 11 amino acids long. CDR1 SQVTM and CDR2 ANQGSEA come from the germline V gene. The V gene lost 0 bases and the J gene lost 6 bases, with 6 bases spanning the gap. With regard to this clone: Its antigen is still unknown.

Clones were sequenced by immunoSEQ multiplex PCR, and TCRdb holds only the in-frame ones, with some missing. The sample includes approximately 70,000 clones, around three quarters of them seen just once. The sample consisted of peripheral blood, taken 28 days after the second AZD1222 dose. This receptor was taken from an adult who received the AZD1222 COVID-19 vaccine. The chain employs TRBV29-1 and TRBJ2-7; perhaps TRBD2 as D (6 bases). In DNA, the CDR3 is TGCAGCGTTGAAGAGGGAGGCGAGCAGTACTTC. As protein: CSVEEGGEQYF.